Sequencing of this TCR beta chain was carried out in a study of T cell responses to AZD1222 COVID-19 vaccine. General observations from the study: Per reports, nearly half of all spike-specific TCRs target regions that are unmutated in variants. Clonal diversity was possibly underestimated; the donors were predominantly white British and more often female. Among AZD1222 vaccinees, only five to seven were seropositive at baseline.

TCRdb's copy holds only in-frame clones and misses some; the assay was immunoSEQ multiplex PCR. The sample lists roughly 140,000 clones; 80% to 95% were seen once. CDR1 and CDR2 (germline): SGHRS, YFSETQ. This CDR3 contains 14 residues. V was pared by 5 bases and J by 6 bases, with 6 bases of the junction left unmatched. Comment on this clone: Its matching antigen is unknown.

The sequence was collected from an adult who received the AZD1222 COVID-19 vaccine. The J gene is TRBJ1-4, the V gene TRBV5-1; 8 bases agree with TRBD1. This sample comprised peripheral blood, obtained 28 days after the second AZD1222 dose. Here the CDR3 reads CASSPGTGYEKLFF. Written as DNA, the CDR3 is TGCGCCAGCAGTCCCGGGACAGGTTATGAAAAACTGTTTTTT.